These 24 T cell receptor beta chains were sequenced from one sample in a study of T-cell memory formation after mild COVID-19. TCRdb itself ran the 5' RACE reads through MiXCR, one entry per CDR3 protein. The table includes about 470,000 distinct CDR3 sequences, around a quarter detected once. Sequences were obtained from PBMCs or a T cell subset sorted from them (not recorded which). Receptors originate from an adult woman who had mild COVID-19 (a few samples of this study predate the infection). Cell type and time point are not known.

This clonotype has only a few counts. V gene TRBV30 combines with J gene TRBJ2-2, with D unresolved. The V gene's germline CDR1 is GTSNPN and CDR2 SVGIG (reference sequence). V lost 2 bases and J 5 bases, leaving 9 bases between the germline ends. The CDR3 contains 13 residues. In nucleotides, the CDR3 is TGTGCCTGGAGTCTTGATAGGACCGGGGAGCTGTTTTTT. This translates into CAWSLDRTGELFF.

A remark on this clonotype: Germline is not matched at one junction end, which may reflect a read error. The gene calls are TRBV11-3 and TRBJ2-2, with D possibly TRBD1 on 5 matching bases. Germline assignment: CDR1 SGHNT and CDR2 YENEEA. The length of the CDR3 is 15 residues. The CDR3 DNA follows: TGTGCCAGCAGCCCCCAGGGTACGAAAACCGGGGAGCTGTTTTTT. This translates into CASSPQGTKTGELFF.

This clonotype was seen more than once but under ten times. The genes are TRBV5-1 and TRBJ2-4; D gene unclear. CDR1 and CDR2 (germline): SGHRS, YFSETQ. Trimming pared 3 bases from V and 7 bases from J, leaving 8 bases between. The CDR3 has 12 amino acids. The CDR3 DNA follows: TGCGCCAGCAGCTCGGATGGGAACATTCAGTACTTC. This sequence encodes CASSSDGNIQYF. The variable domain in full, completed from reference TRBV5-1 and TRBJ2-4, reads KAGVTQTPRYLIKTRGQQVTLSCSPISGHRSVSWYQQTPGQGLQFLFEYFSETQRNKGNFPGRFSGRQFSNSRSEMNVSTLELGDSALYLCASSSDGNIQYFGAGTRLSVL.

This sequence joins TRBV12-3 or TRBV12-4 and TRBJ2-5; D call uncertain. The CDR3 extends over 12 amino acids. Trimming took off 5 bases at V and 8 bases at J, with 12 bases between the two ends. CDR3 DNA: TGTGCCAGCAGTCCTACCGTGAACACCCAGTACTTC. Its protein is CASSPTVNTQYF.

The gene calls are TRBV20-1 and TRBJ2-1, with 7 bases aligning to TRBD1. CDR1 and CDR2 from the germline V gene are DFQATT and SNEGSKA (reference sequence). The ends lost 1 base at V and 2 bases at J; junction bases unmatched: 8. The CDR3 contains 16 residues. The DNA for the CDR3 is TGCAGTGCTAGAGCCCCGGGGACAGCGCCCTACAATGAGCAGTTCTTC. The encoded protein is CSARAPGTAPYNEQFF.

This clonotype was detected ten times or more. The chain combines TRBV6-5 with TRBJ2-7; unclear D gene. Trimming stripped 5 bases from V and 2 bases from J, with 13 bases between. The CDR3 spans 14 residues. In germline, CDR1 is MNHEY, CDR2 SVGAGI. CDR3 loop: CASSPALGTYEQYF. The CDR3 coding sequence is TGTGCCAGCAGTCCCGCTCTGGGGACCTACGAGCAGTACTTC.

CDR3 amino acids: CASSQRDNSYEQYF. The CDR3, as DNA: TGTGCCAGCAGCCAACGGGACAACTCCTACGAGCAGTACTTC. J is TRBJ2-7 and V is TRBV3-1; maybe TRBD1 (6 bases). Germline V gene sequence: CDR1 LGHDT, CDR2 YNNKEL (reference sequence). The CDR3 length is 14 residues. The V end lost 2 bases, the J end lost 0 bases, and 8 bases lay between the germline ends.

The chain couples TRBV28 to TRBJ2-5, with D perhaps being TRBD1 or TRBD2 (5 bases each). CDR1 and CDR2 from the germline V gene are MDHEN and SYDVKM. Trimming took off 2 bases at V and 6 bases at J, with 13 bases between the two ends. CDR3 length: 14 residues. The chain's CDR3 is CASSLKGTPKTQYF. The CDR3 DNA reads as TGTGCCAGCAGTTTAAAAGGGACCCCGAAGACCCAGTACTTC. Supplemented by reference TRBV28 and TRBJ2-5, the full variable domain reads DVKVTQSSRYLVKRTGEKVFLECVQDMDHENMFWYRQDPGLGLRLIYFSYDVKMKEKGDIPEGYSVSREKKERFSLILESASTNQTSMYLCASSLKGTPKTQYFGPGTRLLVL.

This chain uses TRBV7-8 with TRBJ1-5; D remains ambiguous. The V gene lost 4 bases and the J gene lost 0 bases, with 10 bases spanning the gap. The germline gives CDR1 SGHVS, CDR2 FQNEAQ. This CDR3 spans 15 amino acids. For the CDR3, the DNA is TGTGCCAGCAGCTATTTGGCCTATAGCAATCAGCCCCAGCATTTT. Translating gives CASSYLAYSNQPQHF.

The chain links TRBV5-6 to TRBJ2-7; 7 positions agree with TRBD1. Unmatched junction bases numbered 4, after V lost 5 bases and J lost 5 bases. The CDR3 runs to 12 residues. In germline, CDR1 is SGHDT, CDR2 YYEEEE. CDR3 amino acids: CASRGQFNEQYF. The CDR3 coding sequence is TGTGCCAGCAGGGGACAGTTCAACGAGCAGTACTTC.

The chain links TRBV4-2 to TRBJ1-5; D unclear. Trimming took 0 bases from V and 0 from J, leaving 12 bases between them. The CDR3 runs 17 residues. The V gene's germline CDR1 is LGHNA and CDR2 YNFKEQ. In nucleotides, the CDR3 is TGTGCCAGCAGCCAAGATTGGCGGACTTATAGCAATCAGCCCCAGCATTTT. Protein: CASSQDWRTYSNQPQHF.

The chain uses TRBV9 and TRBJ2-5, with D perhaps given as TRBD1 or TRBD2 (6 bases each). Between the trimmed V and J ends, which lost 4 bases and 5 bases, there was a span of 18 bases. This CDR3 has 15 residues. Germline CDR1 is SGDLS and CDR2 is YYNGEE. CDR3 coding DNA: TGTGCCAGCAGCCCTACCCCAGGGGCGGGGGAGACCCAGTACTTC. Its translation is CASSPTPGAGETQYF.

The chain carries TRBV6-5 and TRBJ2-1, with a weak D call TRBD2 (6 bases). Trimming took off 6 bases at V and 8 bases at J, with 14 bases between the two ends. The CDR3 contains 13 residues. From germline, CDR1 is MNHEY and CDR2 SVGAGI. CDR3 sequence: CASSSLEGHEQFF. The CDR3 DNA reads TGTGCCAGCAGCTCCCTGGAGGGCCATGAGCAGTTCTTC.

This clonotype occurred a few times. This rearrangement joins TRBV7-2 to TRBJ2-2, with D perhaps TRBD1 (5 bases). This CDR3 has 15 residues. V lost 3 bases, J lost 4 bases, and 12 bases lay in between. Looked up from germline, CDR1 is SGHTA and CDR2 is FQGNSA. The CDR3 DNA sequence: TGTGCCAGCAGCTTCCGGACACCGGGCACCGGGGAGCTGTTTTTT. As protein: CASSFRTPGTGELFF. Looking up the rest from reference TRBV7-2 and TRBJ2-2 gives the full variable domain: GAGVSQSPSNKVTEKGKDVELRCDPISGHTALYWYRQSLGQGLEFLIYFQGNSAPDKSGLPSDRFSAERTGGSVSTLTIQRTQQEDSAVYLCASSFRTPGTGELFFGEGSRLTVL.

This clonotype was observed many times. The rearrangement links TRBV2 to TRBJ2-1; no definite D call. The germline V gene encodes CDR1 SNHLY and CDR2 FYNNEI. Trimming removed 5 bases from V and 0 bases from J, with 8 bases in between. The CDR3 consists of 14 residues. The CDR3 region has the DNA TGTGCCAGCAGTCCCACACGCTCCTACAATGAGCAGTTCTTC. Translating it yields CASSPTRSYNEQFF.

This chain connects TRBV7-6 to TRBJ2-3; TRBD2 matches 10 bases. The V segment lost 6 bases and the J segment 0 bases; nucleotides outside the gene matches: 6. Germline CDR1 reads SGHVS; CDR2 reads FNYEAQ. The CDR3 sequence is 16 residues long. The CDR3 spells CASRLQTSGSTDTQYF. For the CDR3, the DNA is TGTGCCAGCAGACTACAGACTAGCGGGAGCACAGATACGCAGTATTTT.

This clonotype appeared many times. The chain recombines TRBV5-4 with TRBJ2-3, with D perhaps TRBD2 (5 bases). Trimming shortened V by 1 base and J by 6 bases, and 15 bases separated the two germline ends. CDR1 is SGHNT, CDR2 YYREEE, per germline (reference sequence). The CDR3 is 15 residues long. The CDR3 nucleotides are TGTGCCAGCAGCTTGATCGGGGTCCCTTCGGATACGCAGTATTTT. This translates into CASSLIGVPSDTQYF.

CDR3 coding DNA: TGTGCCATAGGGGGGCCGTCCAATAATTCACCCCTCCACTTT. This gives the protein CAIGGPSNNSPLHF. The chain employs TRBV12-3 or TRBV12-4 and TRBJ1-6; D is perhaps TRBD1 (6 bases). The CDR3 consists of 14 residues. Trimming stripped 10 bases from V and 5 bases from J, with 15 bases between.

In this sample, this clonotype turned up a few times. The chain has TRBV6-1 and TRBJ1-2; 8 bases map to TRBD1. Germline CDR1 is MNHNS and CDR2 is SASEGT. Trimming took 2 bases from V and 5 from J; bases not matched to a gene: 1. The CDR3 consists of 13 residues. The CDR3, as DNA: TGTGCCAGCAGTGAACAGGGGGCATATGGCTACACCTTC. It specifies CASSEQGAYGYTF.

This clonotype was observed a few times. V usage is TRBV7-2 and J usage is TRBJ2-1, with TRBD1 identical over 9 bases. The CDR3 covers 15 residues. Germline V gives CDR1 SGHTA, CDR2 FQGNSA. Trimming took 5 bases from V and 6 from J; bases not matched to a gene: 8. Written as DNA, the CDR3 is TGTGCCAGCAGCCCCGACAGGGGGGACGGCAATGAGCAGTTCTTC. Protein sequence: CASSPDRGDGNEQFF.

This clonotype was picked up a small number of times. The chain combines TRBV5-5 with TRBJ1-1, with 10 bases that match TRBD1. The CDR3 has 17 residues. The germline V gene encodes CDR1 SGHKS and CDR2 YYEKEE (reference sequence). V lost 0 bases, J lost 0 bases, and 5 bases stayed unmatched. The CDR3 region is CASSLGAGQGMNTEAFF. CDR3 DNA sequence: TGTGCCAGCAGCTTGGGTGCGGGACAGGGGATGAACACTGAAGCTTTCTTT.

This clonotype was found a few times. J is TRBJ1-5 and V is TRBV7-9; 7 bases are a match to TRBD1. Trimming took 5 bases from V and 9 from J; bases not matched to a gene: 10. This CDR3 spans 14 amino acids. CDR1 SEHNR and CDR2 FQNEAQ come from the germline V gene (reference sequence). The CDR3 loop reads CASSRGLTGVPQHF. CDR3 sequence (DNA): TGTGCCAGCAGCCGGGGTCTTACAGGGGTGCCCCAGCATTTT.

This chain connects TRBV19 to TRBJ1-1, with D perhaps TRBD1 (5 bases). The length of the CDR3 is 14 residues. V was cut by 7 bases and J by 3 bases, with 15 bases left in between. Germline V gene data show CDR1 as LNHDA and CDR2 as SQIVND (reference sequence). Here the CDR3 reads CASTKGGEYTEAFF. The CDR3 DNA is TGTGCCAGTACCAAGGGAGGGGAGTACACTGAAGCTTTCTTT.

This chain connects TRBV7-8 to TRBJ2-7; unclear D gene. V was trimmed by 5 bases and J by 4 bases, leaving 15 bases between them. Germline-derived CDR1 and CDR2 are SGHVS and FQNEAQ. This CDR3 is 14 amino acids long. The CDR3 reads CASSRRHPEYEQYF. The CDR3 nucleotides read TGTGCCAGCAGCCGGCGGCACCCTGAATACGAGCAGTACTTC.